The 5 T cell receptor beta chains given below trace back to one sample, sequenced in a study of regulatory T cells in long-lasting Graves disease. The time point denotes: newly diagnosed GD, antithyroid drugs for less than 3 months. Scientists built the TCR library using RNA that was extracted from PBMCs. Building the TCR beta libraries relied on iRepertoire HTBI primers, and CDR3 regions underwent Arm-PCR. TCRdb used MiXCR to reprocess the multiplex PCR reads, holding one entry per CDR3 protein. The profile covers fewer than 500,000 distinct CDR3 sequences, with roughly 15% appearing a single time and 12% taken by the ten largest. This sample also belongs to another study, concerning T cells in Graves' hyperthyroidism and ophthalmopathy.

The sample consisted of peripheral blood mononuclear cells (PBMCs), taken at new diagnosis, from a patient treated with antithyroid drugs. Source of these receptors: a man aged 40-55 years with Graves disease.

About this clonotype itself: This is likely a read error, given that the CDR3 carries no conserved phenylalanine or tryptophan at its end. The chain couples TRBV6-1 to TRBJ2-3; 12 nucleotides line up with TRBD1. Germline loops: CDR1 MNHNS, CDR2 SASEGT. CDR3 length: 15 residues. V dropped 1 base and J dropped 4; count of bases not matched to a gene: 0. The CDR3 nucleotides are TGTGCCAGCAGTGAAGGGGACAGGGGGCCAGATACGCAGTATTCT. The encoded protein is CASSEGDRGPDTQYS.

The chain joins TRBV28 to TRBJ1-1; D is unresolved. From germline, CDR1 is MDHEN and CDR2 SYDVKM. This CDR3 spans 13 amino acids. V was shortened by 3 bases and J by 8 bases, with 13 bases between the two germline ends. The DNA for the CDR3 is TGTGCCAGCAGTTTTATGGAGGAGACAGAAGCTTTCTTT. Translated, it gives CASSFMEETEAFF.

Details on this clonotype: A much larger clone differs from this one at a single base, so this may be a read error. This chain's CDR3 is CASSFLPAGATIYF. For the CDR3, the DNA is TGTGCCAGCAGCTTCCTACCGGCAGGGGCCACCATATATTTT. The V call is TRBV7-6, the J call TRBJ1-3, with D possibly being TRBD1 (6 bases). The germline V gene has CDR1 SGHVS and CDR2 FNYEAQ. Trimming pared 3 bases from V and 9 bases from J, leaving 15 bases between. This CDR3 is built from 14 residues.

This clonotype was seen at least ten times. The rearrangement links TRBV5-4 to TRBJ1-1; D is ambiguous. Trimming cost V 4 bases and J 6 bases, with 13 bases left between them. The CDR3 is 13 residues long. The germline V gene encodes CDR1 SGHNT and CDR2 YYREEE (reference sequence). CDR3: CASSQEVSSEAFF. CDR3 DNA: TGTGCCAGCAGCCAGGAGGTGAGCTCTGAAGCTTTCTTT.

There are many counts of this clonotype. V is TRBV3-1 and J is TRBJ2-1; TRBD2 aligns across 9 bases. The V and J ends lost 1 base and 4 bases, in that order; junction bases with no gene match: 8. The CDR3 has 17 amino acids. Germline V gene sequence: CDR1 LGHDT, CDR2 YNNKEL (reference sequence). CDR3 nucleotide sequence: TGTGCCAGCAGCCAAGTAAGGACTAGCGAGCCATACAATGAGCAGTTCTTC. Translating gives CASSQVRTSEPYNEQFF.